This TCR beta chain was retrieved from a study of molecular identifiers for immune sequencing clone quantification (dated by TCRdb to 2016 to 2018). Regarding the complete study: For a replicate experiment, RNA from roughly 20,000 or 100,000 naive CD8 T cells was divided into five aliquots, and four of the five aliquots were sequenced. This methods study benchmarked molecular-identifier clustering-based TCR repertoire sequencing (MIDCIRS) and TCR RNA copy counting, using CD8 T cells to do so. Study-wide conclusions, independent of this receptor: In CMV-specific effector cells, over 99% of molecules were held by clones above 20 RNA copies, whereas under 1% of molecules were held by such clones in naive cells. Highly expanded clone sizes could be underestimated if identical TCR molecules share a barcode. Spiked-in Jurkat TCR RNA equivalent to a single cell was reported to be detectable even among 980,000 or so naive CD8 T cells. Without barcode sub-clustering, chimeric consensus sequences inflated TCR diversity; chimeras reached as high as 47%. Spiked-in Jurkat TCR RNA (approximately 10 copies' worth), which is not part of the donor repertoire, was contained in the naive libraries. Modeling gave roughly 2.9 recovered TCR RNA copies per cell versus approximately 10 by digital PCR, implying around 31% capture efficiency.

CDR1 and CDR2, looked up from the germline V gene (reference sequence), are SGHNT and YYREEE. V loses 3 bases of germline sequence and J loses 6 bases, and the interval between the two ends is 13 bases. The CDR3 spans 13 residues, from the cysteine through the phenylalanine. The only DNA kept is the CDR3, 39 bases in frame from the first base. This clonotype has only a few counts. Its antigen is still unknown. Within one base of it there is no much larger clone, and no base qualities were kept. Libraries were prepared through PCR. These reads were obtained on an Illumina HiSeq 4000. Preparation of bulk TCR libraries followed a previously described approach, with the TCR primers listed in Table S5. Total RNA was purified with the Qiagen AllPrep DNA/RNA kit. Before analysis, reads from multiple sequencing runs of one library were combined. The source study handled its data this way. Only reads with exact TCR constant sequence were kept, trimmed to 150 nt, and grouped by their 12-nt molecular barcodes. Reads within each barcode group were sub-clustered using a 15% Levenshtein threshold, and quality-weighted consensus sequences were constructed for each RNA molecule. Non-functional sequences were discarded, and so were lower-count sequences lying one edit away from another sequence. Based on fitting two negative binomial distributions, any barcode sub-cluster with under 20% of the maximum read count was discarded. TCRdb handled the public reads itself, with Q25 trimming in fastp and clone calling in MiXCR, and kept productive beta chains. Each CDR3 protein appears once, grouped with its most common genes and DNA. These V and J calls are TCRdb output, not the study's own analysis. The table for this sample lists about 510,000 distinct CDR3 sequences; roughly 23% of them were counted only once. The biggest ten clones account for approximately 0.84% of the sample.

Naive CD8 T cell libraries were made from around 18,000 to 910,000 sorted cells using 10%, 30% or 50% of purified RNA. On a BD FACSAria II, naive CD8 T cells were FACS-sorted as CD8+CD4-CCR7+CD45RA+ and collected into RLT Plus buffer. To test detection sensitivity, Jurkat RNA equivalent to over 8 TCR copies was spiked into samples of roughly 20,000-1,100,000 naive CD8 T cells. Enrichment of CD8 T cells was performed with RosetteSep CD8+ T Cell Enrichment Cocktail and Ficoll-Paque, after which ACK red cell lysis was carried out. The sample taken for sequencing was naive CD8+ T cells from blood, with Jurkat cell RNA spiked in. Per the publication, the cell subset or site label means: FACS-sorted CD8+CD4-CCR7+CD45RA+ naive T cells. The TCR comes from a human donor in good health. Some libraries in this study had Jurkat cell RNA spiked in. Recombination connected TRBV5-4 to TRBJ2-7; the D segment cannot be called with confidence. This receptor carries the CDR3 CASSSLTPSEQYF. The nucleotide sequence reads as follows: TGTGCCAGCAGCTCGTTGACACCCTCCGAGCAGTACTTC.